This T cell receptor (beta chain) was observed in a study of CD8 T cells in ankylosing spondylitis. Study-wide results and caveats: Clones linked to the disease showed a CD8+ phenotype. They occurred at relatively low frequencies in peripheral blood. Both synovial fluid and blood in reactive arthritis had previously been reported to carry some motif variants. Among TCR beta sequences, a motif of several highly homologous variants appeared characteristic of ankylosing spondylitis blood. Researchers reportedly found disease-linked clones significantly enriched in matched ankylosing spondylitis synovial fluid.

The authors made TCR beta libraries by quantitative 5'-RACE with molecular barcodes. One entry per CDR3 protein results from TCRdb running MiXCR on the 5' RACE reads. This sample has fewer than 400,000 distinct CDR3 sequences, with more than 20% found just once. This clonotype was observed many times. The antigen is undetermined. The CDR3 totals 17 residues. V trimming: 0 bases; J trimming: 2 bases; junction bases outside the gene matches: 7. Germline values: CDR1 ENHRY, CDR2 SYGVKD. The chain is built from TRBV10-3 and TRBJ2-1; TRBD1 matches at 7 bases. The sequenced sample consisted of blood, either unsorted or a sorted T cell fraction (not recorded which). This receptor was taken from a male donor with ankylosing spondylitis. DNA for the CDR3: TGTGCCATCAGTGAGTCCTTACAGGGGTCAGCCTACAATGAGCAGTTCTTC. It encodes CAISESLQGSAYNEQFF.